This TCR beta chain was profiled in a study of spatial heterogeneity in lung cancer. TCRdb itself ran the 5' RACE reads through MiXCR, one entry per CDR3 protein. The data show under 40,000 distinct CDR3 sequences, roughly 5.8% seen once. Specified time point: sample taken at primary tumor resection. Whole RNA came from tumor, nontumor lung or frozen PBMC and was sequenced without being sorted. Germline V gene sequence: CDR1 DFQATT, CDR2 SNEGSKA (reference sequence). The CDR3 runs 16 residues. The J segment lost 1 base and the V segment lost 6 bases, leaving 8 bases of the junction unmatched. This clonotype appeared many times.

The receptor's source is a male donor with early-stage non-small cell lung cancer. The material sequenced was PBMCs, taken at surgery. The chain carries TRBV20-1 and TRBJ2-7; 14 positions agree with TRBD2. DNA of the CDR3: TGCAGTGCGTCGGGACTAGCGGGGGTTAGTTCCTACGAGCAGTACTTC. It specifies CSASGLAGVSSYEQYF.